Described below is a single T cell receptor beta chain sequence and its context. During active infection, Seattle patients enrolled and were then monitored through disease. Original handling: Amplification of reference gene primers was used by the study to estimate nucleated cell counts. TCRdb's copy holds only in-frame clones and misses some; the assay was immunoSEQ multiplex PCR. The V and J calls and clone size are taken from that table; D and trimming were inferred from the DNA. This sample carries about 260,000 clones, almost 90% of them seen once, and the ten largest clones take around 10%. These data belong to a study of blood T cell repertoires in COVID-19. In the study overall: Samples representing acute and convalescent COVID-19 were sourced from the United States, Italy and Spain. The analysed material was cDNA or gDNA that came from T cells, B-cell-depleted T cells, or PBMCs.

Germline CDR1 reads SNHLY; CDR2 reads FYNNEI. This CDR3 has 15 amino acids. The V end lost 0 bases, the J end lost 2 bases, and 9 bases lay between the germline ends. The clonotype originates from a woman aged 25-40 years with COVID-19, enrolled during active disease. The sequencing input was peripheral blood. V is TRBV2 and J is TRBJ2-3; tentative D call: TRBD2 (5 bases). The CDR3 DNA is TGTGCCAGCAGTGAAGCACGGGGTTCCACAGATACGCAGTATTTT. This codes for CASSEARGSTDTQYF.